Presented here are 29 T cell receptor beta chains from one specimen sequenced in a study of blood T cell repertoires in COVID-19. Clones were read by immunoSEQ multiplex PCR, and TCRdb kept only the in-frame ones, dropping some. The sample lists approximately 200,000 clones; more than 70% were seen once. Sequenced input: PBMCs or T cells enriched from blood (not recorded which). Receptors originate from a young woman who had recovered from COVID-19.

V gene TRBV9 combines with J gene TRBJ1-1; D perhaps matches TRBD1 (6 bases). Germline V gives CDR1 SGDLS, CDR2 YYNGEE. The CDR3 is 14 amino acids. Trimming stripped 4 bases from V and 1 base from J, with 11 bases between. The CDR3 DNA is TGTGCCAGCAGCAGAGGGGGTTGGAACACTGAAGCTTTCTTT. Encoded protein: CASSRGGWNTEAFF.

The CDR3 DNA is TGTGCCAGCAGTTACTCGCTGGCCGCCTCCTACGAGCAGTACTTC. It codes for CASSYSLAASYEQYF. This chain links TRBV6-5 with TRBJ2-7; no clear D. The germline V gene has CDR1 MNHEY and CDR2 SVGAGI. The CDR3 is made up of 15 amino acids. V shed 0 bases and J shed 0 bases, with 9 bases lying between them.

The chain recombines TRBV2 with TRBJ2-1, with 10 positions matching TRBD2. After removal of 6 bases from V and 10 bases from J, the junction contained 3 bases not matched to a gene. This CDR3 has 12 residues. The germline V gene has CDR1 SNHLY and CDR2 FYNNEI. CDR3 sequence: CASSRTSGEQFF. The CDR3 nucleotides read TGTGCCAGCAGCAGGACTAGCGGCGAGCAGTTCTTC. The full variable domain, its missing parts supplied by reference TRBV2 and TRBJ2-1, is EPEVTQTPSHQVTQMGQEVILRCVPISNHLYFYWYRQILGQKVEFLVSFYNNEISEKSEIFDDQFSVERPDGSNFTLKIRSTKLEDSAMYFCASSRTSGEQFFGPGTRLTVL.

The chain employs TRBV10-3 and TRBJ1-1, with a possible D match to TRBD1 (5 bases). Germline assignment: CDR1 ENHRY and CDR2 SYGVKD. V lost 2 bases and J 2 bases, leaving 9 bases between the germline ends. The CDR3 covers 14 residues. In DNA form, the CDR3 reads TGTGCCATCAGTGAGACAGGATTCAACACTGAAGCTTTCTTT. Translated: CAISETGFNTEAFF.

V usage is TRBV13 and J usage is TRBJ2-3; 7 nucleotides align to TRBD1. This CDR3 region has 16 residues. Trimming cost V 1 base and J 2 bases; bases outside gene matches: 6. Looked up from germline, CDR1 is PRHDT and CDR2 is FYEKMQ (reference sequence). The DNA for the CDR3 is TGTGCCAGCAGCTTAGTGACAGGGAAGGACACAGATACGCAGTATTTT. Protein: CASSLVTGKDTDTQYF.

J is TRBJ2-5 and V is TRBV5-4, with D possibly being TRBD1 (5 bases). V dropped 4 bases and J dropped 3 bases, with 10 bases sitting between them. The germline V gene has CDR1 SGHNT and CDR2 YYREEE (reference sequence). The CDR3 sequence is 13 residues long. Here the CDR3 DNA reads TGTGCCAGCAGCCCACAGGCGGAAGAGACCCAGTACTTC. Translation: CASSPQAEETQYF.

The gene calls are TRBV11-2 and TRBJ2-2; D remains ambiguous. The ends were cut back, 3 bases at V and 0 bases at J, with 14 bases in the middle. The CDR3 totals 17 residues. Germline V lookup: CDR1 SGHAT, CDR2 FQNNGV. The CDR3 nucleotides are TGTGCCAGCAGCTTGTATACGGGTCTTACGAACACCGGGGAGCTGTTTTTT. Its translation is CASSLYTGLTNTGELFF. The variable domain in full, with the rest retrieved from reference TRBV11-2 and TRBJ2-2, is EAGVAQSPRYKIIEKRQSVAFWCNPISGHATLYWYQQILGQGPKLLIQFQNNGVVDDSQLPKDRFSAERLKGVDSTLKIQPAKLEDSAVYLCASSLYTGLTNTGELFFGEGSRLTVL.

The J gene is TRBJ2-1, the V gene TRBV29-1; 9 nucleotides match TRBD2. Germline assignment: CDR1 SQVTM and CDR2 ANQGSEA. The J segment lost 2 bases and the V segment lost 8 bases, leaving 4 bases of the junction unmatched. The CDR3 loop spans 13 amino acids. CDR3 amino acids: CSSQREAYNEQFF. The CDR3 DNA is TGCAGCTCTCAGCGGGAGGCCTACAATGAGCAGTTCTTC.

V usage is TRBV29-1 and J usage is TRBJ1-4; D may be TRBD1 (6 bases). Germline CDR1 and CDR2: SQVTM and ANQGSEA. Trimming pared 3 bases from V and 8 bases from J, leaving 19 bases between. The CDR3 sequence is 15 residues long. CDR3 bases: TGCAGCGTTGACCCGACAGGCCGTACAGGGGAAAAACTGTTTTTT. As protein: CSVDPTGRTGEKLFF.

This chain's CDR3 is CASSVSTGGGYAFF. The CDR3 DNA reads as TGTGCCAGCAGCGTGTCTACAGGGGGCGGGTATGCTTTCTTT. The chain recombines TRBV9 with TRBJ1-1, with 9 nucleotides matching TRBD1. In germline, CDR1 is SGDLS, CDR2 YYNGEE. V lost 2 bases and J lost 11; bases outside the gene matches: 10. The CDR3 runs to 14 residues. Variable domain in full (rest from reference TRBV9 and TRBJ1-1): DSGVTQTPKHLITATGQRVTLRCSPRSGDLSVYWYQQSLDQGLQFLIQYYNGEERAKGNILERFSAQQFPDLHSELNLSSLELGDSALYFCASSVSTGGGYAFFGQGTRLTVV.

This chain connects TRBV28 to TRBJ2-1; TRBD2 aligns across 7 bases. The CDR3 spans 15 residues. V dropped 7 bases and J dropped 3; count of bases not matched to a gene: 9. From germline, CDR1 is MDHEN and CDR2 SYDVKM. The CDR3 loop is CASIGLAEVYNEQFF. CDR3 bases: TGTGCCAGCATAGGGCTAGCGGAGGTCTACAATGAGCAGTTCTTC.

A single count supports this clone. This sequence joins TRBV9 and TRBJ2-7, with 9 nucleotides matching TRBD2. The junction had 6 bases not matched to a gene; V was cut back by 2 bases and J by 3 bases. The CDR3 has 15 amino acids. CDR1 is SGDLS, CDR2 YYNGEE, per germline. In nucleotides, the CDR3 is TGTGCCAGCAGCGTGTCCCCGCGGGAGGGCTACGAGCAGTACTTC. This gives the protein CASSVSPREGYEQYF. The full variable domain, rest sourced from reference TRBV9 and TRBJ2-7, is DSGVTQTPKHLITATGQRVTLRCSPRSGDLSVYWYQQSLDQGLQFLIQYYNGEERAKGNILERFSAQQFPDLHSELNLSSLELGDSALYFCASSVSPREGYEQYFGPGTRLTVT.

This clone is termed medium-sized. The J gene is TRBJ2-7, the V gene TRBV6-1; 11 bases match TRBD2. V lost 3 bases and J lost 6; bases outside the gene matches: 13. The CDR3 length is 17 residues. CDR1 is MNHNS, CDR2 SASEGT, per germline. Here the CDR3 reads CASSDRLAGGSSVEQYF. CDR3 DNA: TGTGCCAGCAGTGATAGGCTAGCGGGAGGATCATCGGTCGAGCAGTACTTC.

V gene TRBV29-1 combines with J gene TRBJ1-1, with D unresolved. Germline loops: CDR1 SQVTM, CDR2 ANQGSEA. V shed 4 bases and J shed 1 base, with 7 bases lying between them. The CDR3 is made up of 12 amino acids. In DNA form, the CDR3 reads TGCAGCGTTGGCGCAAGGAACACTGAAGCTTTCTTT. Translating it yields CSVGARNTEAFF.

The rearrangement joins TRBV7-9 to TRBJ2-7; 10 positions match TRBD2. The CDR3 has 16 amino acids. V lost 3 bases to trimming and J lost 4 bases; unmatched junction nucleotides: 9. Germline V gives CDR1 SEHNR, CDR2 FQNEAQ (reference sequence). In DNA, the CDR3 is TGTGCCAGCAGCTTGGTCGCTAGCGGGAGTGCGTACGAGCAGTACTTC. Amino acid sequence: CASSLVASGSAYEQYF.

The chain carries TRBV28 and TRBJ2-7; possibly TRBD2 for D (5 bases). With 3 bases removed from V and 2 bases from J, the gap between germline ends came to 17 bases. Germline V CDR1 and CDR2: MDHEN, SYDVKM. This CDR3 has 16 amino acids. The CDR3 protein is CASSFLRGFDPYEQYF. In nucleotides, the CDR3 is TGTGCCAGCAGTTTTCTAAGAGGGTTTGACCCCTACGAGCAGTACTTC. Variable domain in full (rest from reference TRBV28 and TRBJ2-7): DVKVTQSSRYLVKRTGEKVFLECVQDMDHENMFWYRQDPGLGLRLIYFSYDVKMKEKGDIPEGYSVSREKKERFSLILESASTNQTSMYLCASSFLRGFDPYEQYFGPGTRLTVT.

The CDR3 reads CASSQGLGYEQYF. CDR3 coding DNA: TGCGCCAGCAGCCAAGGACTAGGCTACGAGCAGTACTTC. V and J are TRBV4-1 and TRBJ2-7, with a weak D call TRBD2 (6 bases). Trimming removed 1 base at V and 3 bases at J, with 7 bases between. This CDR3 comprises 13 residues. Germline V gives CDR1 MGHRA, CDR2 YSYEKL.

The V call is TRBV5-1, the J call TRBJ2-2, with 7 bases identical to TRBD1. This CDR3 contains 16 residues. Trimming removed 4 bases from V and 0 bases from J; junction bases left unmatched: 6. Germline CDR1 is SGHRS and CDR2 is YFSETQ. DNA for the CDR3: TGCGCCAGCAGCGGTGCACAGGGGCCGAACACCGGGGAGCTGTTTTTT. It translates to CASSGAQGPNTGELFF.

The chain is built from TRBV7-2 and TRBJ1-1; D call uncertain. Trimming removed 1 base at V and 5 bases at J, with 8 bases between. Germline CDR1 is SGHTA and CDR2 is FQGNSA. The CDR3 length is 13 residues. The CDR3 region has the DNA TGTGCCAGCAGCTTAGACGTGAGTACTGAAGCTTTCTTT. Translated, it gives CASSLDVSTEAFF.

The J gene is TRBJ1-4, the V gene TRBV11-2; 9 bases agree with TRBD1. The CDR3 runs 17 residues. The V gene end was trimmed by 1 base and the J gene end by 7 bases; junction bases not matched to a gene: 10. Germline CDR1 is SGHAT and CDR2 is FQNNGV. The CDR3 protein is CASSLVNRDRVFEKLFF. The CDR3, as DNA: TGTGCCAGCAGCTTAGTTAATCGGGACAGGGTCTTTGAAAAACTGTTTTTT.

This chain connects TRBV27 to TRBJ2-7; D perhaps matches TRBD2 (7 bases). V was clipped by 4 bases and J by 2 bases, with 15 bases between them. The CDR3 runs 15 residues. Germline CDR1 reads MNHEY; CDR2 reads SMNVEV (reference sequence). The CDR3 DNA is TGTGCCAGCAGTTCAAGGACTAGGGGGACCTACGAGCAGTACTTC. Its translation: CASSSRTRGTYEQYF.

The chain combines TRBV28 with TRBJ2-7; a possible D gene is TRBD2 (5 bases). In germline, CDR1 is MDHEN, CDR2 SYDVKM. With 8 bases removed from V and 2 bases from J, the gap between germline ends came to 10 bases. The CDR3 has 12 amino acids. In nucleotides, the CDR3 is TGTGCCAGCTGGGAGAGGCCCTACGAGCAGTACTTC. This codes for CASWERPYEQYF.

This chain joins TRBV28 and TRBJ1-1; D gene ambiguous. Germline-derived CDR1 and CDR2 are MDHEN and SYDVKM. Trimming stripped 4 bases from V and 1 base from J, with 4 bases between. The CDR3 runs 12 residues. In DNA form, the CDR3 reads TGTGCCAGCAGTTACGGGAACACTGAAGCTTTCTTT. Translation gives CASSYGNTEAFF. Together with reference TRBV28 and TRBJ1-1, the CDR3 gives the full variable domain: DVKVTQSSRYLVKRTGEKVFLECVQDMDHENMFWYRQDPGLGLRLIYFSYDVKMKEKGDIPEGYSVSREKKERFSLILESASTNQTSMYLCASSYGNTEAFFGQGTRLTVV.

CDR3 protein: CATRQQGAQGHNEQFF. DNA for the CDR3: TGTGCCACCAGACAACAGGGGGCTCAGGGGCACAATGAGCAGTTCTTC. This sequence joins TRBV13 and TRBJ2-1; 9 positions agree with TRBD1. This CDR3 has 16 amino acids. In germline, CDR1 is PRHDT, CDR2 FYEKMQ (reference sequence). Trimming removed 10 bases from V and 5 bases from J; junction bases left unmatched: 15.

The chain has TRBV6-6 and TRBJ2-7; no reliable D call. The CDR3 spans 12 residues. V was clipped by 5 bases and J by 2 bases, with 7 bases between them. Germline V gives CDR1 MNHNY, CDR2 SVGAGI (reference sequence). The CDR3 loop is CASSPSTYEQYF. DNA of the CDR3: TGTGCCAGCAGTCCCTCTACCTACGAGCAGTACTTC.

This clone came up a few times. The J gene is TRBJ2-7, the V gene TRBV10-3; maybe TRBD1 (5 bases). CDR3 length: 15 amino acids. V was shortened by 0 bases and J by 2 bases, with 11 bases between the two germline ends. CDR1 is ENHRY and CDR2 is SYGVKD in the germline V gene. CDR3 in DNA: TGTGCCATCAGTGAGTCGATACAGGCCACCTACGAGCAGTACTTC. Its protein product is CAISESIQATYEQYF.

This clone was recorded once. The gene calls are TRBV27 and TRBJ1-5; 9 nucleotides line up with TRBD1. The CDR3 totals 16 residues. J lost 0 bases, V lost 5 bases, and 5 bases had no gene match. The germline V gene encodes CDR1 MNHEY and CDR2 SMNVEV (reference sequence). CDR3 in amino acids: CASSRQGGYSNQPQHF. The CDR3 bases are TGTGCCAGCAGTCGACAGGGGGGGTATAGCAATCAGCCCCAGCATTTT.

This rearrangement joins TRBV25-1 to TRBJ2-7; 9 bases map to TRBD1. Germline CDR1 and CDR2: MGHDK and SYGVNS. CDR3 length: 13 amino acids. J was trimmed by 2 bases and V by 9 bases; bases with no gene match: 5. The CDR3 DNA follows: TGTGCCAGTTCCGGGACAGGGACCTACGAGCAGTACTTC. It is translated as CASSGTGTYEQYF.

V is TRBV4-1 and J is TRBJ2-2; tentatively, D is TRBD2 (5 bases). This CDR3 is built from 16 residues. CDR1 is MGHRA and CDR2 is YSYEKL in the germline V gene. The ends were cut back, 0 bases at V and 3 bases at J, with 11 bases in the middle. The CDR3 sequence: CASSQEVGDYTGELFF. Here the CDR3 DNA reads TGCGCCAGCAGCCAAGAGGTGGGAGACTACACCGGGGAGCTGTTTTTT.